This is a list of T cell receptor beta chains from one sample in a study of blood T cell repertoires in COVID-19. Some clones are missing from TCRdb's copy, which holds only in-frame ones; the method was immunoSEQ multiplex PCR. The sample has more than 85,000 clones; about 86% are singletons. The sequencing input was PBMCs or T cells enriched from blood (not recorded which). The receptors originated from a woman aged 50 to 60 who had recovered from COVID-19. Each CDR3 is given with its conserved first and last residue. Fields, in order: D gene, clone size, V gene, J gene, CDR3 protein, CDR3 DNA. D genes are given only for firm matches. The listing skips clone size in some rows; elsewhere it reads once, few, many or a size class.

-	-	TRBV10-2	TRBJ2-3	CASSFSDLTDTQYF	TGCGCCAGCAGCTTCAGCGACCTCACAGATACGCAGTATTTT
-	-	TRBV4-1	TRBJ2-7	CASSQASAGYEQYF	TGCGCCAGCAGCCAAGCCTCCGCAGGCTACGAGCAGTACTTC
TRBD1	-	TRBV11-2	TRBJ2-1	CASSLDRQGAYNEQFF	TGTGCCAGCAGCTTAGATCGCCAGGGGGCTTACAATGAGCAGTTCTTC
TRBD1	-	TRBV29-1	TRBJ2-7	CSVGQGAVEQYF	TGCAGCGTTGGACAGGGGGCGGTCGAGCAGTACTTC
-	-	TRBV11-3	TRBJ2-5	CASSLENRKETQYF	TGTGCCAGCAGCTTAGAGAACAGAAAAGAGACCCAGTACTTC
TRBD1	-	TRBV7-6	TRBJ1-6	CASSLRGQGASYNSPLHF	TGTGCCAGCAGCTTAAGGGGACAGGGGGCCTCCTATAATTCACCCCTCCACTTT
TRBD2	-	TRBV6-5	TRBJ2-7	CASGLLAGGPGEQYF	TGTGCCAGCGGCTTACTAGCGGGGGGGCCGGGCGAGCAGTACTTC
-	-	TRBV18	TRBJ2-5	CASSPGGGETQYF	TGTGCCAGCTCACCAGGGGGCGGAGAGACCCAGTACTTC
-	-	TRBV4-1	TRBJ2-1	CASSQGVVQPYNEQFF	TGCGCCAGCAGCCAAGGTGTAGTTCAACCTTACAATGAGCAGTTCTTC
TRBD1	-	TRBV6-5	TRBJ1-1	CASMIQGLGTEAFF	TGTGCCAGCATGATACAGGGGCTGGGCACTGAAGCTTTCTTT
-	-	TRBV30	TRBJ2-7	CAWSEEQGFSDEQYF	TGTGCCTGGAGTGAGGAACAGGGTTTTTCCGACGAGCAGTACTTC
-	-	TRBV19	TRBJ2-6	CASSIGNLRFAAGANVLTF	TGTGCCAGTAGTATAGGCAACTTACGGTTTGCGGCTGGGGCCAACGTCCTGACTTTC
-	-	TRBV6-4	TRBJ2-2	CASSDRGRTGELFF	TGTGCCAGCAGTGACAGGGGGAGAACCGGGGAGCTGTTTTTT
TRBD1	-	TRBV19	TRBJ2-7	CASSLSMGQGSYEQYF	TGTGCCAGTAGTCTCTCAATGGGACAGGGGTCCTACGAGCAGTACTTC
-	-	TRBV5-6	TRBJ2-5	CASSFLNREETQYF	TGTGCCAGCAGCTTTCTCAACAGGGAAGAGACCCAGTACTTC
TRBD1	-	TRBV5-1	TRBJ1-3	CASSLAPRGASISSGNTIYF	TGCGCCAGCAGCTTGGCCCCCAGGGGGGCCTCCATCAGCTCTGGAAACACCATATATTTT
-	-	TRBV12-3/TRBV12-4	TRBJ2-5	CASSPRGLETQYF	TGTGCCAGCAGCCCGAGAGGGCTGGAGACCCAGTACTTC
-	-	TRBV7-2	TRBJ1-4	CASSLVAATNEKLFF	TGTGCCAGCAGCTTAGTGGCTGCAACTAATGAAAAACTGTTTTTT
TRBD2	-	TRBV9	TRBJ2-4	CASSEGGIENIQYF	TGTGCCAGCAGCGAGGGAGGGATAGAAAACATTCAGTACTTC
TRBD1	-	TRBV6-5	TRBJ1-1	CASSSDRTEAFF	TGTGCCAGCAGTTCGGACAGGACTGAAGCTTTCTTT
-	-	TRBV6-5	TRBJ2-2	CASSPQDLNTGELFF	TGTGCCAGCAGTCCCCAGGACTTGAACACCGGGGAGCTGTTTTTT
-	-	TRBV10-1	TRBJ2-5	CASSDPDQETQYF	TGCGCCAGCAGTGACCCGGACCAAGAGACCCAGTACTTC
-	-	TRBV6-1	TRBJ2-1	CASSEAEGRTYNEQFF	TGTGCCAGCAGTGAAGCCGAGGGGAGGACCTACAATGAGCAGTTCTTC
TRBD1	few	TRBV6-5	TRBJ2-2	CASIPTGTTGELFF	TGTGCCAGCATCCCGACAGGGACCACCGGGGAGCTGTTTTTT
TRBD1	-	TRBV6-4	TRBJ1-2	CASSDSRYGTVIYGYTF	TGTGCCAGCAGTGACTCTAGGTACGGGACAGTAATTTATGGCTACACCTTC
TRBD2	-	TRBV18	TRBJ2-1	CASSRQGLADNEQFF	TGTGCCAGCTCACGACAGGGACTAGCGGACAATGAGCAGTTCTTC
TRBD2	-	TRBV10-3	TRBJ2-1	CAISAGTSGASYNEQFF	TGTGCCATCAGTGCTGGGACTAGCGGGGCCTCCTACAATGAGCAGTTCTTC
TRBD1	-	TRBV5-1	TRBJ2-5	CASSARGLGETQYF	TGCGCCAGCAGCGCTAGGGGGCTCGGTGAGACCCAGTACTTC
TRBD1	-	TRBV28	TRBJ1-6	CASKTGTGRALHF	TGTGCCAGCAAAACCGGGACAGGGCGAGCCCTCCACTTT
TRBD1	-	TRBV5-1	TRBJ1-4	CASSLTGLDEKLFF	TGCGCCAGCAGCCTGACAGGGTTGGATGAAAAACTGTTTTTT
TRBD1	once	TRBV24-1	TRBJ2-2	CATRPGQGDTGELFF	TGTGCCACCCGACCGGGACAGGGAGACACCGGGGAGCTGTTTTTT
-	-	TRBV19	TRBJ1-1	CASSPQFRANTEAFF	TGTGCCAGTAGTCCTCAATTCAGGGCGAACACTGAAGCTTTCTTT
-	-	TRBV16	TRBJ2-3	CASSQYRARSDTQYF	TGTGCCAGCAGCCAATACAGGGCGAGGTCAGATACGCAGTATTTT
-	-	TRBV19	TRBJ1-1	CASSIYAGMNTEAFF	TGTGCCAGTAGTATCTATGCAGGGATGAACACTGAAGCTTTCTTT
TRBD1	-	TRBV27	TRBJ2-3	CASSLGQGRTDTQYF	TGTGCCAGCAGTTTGGGACAGGGGCGCACAGATACGCAGTATTTT
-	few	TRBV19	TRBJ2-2	CASVPPTGELFF	TGTGCCAGCGTCCCTCCCACCGGGGAGCTGTTTTTT
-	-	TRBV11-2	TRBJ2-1	CASSRSGYESYNEQFF	TGTGCCAGCAGCCGGTCGGGGTACGAGAGCTACAATGAGCAGTTCTTC
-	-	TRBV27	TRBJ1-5	CASSLSGRLSNQPQHF	TGTGCCAGCAGTTTATCAGGCAGACTTAGCAATCAGCCCCAGCATTTT
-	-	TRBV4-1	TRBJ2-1	CASSQQTGTTLSYNEQFF	TGCGCCAGCAGCCAGCAAACCGGGACAACCTTATCCTACAATGAGCAGTTCTTC
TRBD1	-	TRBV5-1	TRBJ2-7	CASSSGQGEQYF	TGCGCCAGCAGCTCCGGACAGGGCGAGCAGTACTTC
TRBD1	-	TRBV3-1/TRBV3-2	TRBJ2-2	CASSHLPSGQGGGELFF	TGTGCCAGCAGCCACCTCCCGTCGGGACAGGGTGGCGGGGAGCTGTTTTTT
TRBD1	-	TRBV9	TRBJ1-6	CASSLDRGGSPLHF	TGTGCCAGCAGCTTGGACAGGGGTGGGTCACCCCTCCACTTT
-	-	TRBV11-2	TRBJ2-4	CASSLATGGIGNIQYF	TGTGCCAGCAGCTTAGCTACAGGCGGGATCGGAAACATTCAGTACTTC
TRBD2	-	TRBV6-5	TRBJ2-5	CASRLLAGGETQYF	TGTGCCAGCAGGTTACTAGCGGGAGGAGAGACCCAGTACTTC
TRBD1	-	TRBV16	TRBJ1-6	CASSQLRGRDSPLHF	TGTGCCAGCAGCCAATTGAGGGGGCGAGATTCACCCCTCCACTTT
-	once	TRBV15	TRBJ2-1	CATSRGPGGYNEQFF	TGTGCCACCAGCAGAGGGCCCGGAGGTTACAATGAGCAGTTCTTC